This T cell receptor beta chain was profiled in a study of PD-1 blockade in classical Hodgkin lymphoma. Looking at the study overall: Treatment was intravenous nivolumab, 3 mg/kg every 2 weeks, until progression. Study conclusions and caveats: With CD4+ cells, TCR diversity rose significantly by C4D1, but not with CD8+ cells. Lower baseline TCR diversity was reported for newly diagnosed patients than for healthy donors.

Germline V gene sequence: CDR1 SNHLY, CDR2 FYNNEI. The CDR3 is 15 amino acids. Method: immunoSEQ multiplex PCR; TCRdb's copy keeps in-frame clones and lacks some. The repertoire holds approximately 99,000 clones, with about 89% as singletons. Exposure to brentuximab vedotin varied, and each patient had relapsed following autologous stem cell transplantation. The patients, who had relapsed/refractory classical Hodgkin lymphoma, achieved best responses of complete response, partial response or progressive disease. With regard to this clone: Its antigen remains unknown.

The starting material was peripheral blood mononuclear cells (PBMCs), obtained before the second cycle of nivolumab. This TCR derives from a human donor with classical Hodgkin lymphoma. The genes are TRBV2 and TRBJ2-5; 11 nucleotides align to TRBD2. The J call may be faulty, since TRBJ2-7 better matches the DNA end. The CDR3 DNA reads TGTGCCAGCAGTGTGCAGGGACTAGCGGCCTACGAGCAGTACTTC. It is translated as CASSVQGLAAYEQYF.